This is a list of T cell receptor beta chains from one sample in a study of spatial heterogeneity in lung cancer. TCRdb used MiXCR to reprocess the 5' RACE reads, holding one entry per CDR3 protein. The sample gives 45,000 to 50,000 distinct CDR3 sequences, roughly 10% of which show up once; under 35% is in the top ten. This material consisted of PBMCs, taken at follow-up. These receptors were obtained from a male donor with early-stage non-small cell lung cancer. The CDR3 runs from the conserved cysteine through the conserved F or W. The order of the fields is V gene, J gene, D gene, clone size, CDR3 protein, CDR3 DNA. The D gene is left open where the match is weak. A row's size may be missing; if present it is once, few, many or a size class.

TRBV27	TRBJ1-1	-	-	CASSSGVSRAEAFF	TGTGCCAGCAGTTCAGGGGTTTCTAGGGCTGAAGCTTTCTTT
TRBV6-5	TRBJ1-1	TRBD1	-	CASRRDRTSTEAFF	TGTGCCAGCCGGCGGGACAGGACATCCACTGAAGCTTTCTTT
TRBV7-2	TRBJ2-5	-	many	CASRSDNQETQYF	TGTGCCAGCAGATCTGACAACCAAGAGACCCAGTACTTC
TRBV29-1	TRBJ1-2	-	many	CSVSNYGYTF	TGCAGCGTTTCTAACTATGGCTACACCTTC
TRBV7-9	TRBJ2-2	TRBD1	-	CASSFGQGATGELFF	TGTGCCAGCAGCTTTGGACAGGGGGCCACCGGGGAGCTGTTTTTT
TRBV20-1	TRBJ2-1	TRBD2	many	CSADLRTSGGANEQFF	TGCAGTGCTGATCTCCGGACTAGCGGGGGGGCCAATGAGCAGTTCTTC
TRBV19	TRBJ2-1	-	many	CASSRTSIGEQFF	TGTGCCAGTAGTAGAACTAGCATAGGTGAGCAGTTCTTC
TRBV7-9	TRBJ1-2	-	many	CASSFRQDDYGYTF	TGTGCCAGCAGCTTTCGGCAGGACGACTATGGCTACACCTTC
TRBV10-3	TRBJ1-1	-	many	CAISEGNTEAFF	TGTGCCATCAGTGAGGGGAACACTGAAGCTTTCTTT
TRBV18	TRBJ2-1	-	few	CASSPREASSYNEQFF	TGTGCCAGCTCACCACGGGAGGCGAGCTCCTACAATGAGCAGTTCTTC
TRBV24-1	TRBJ2-2	-	many	CATSAGGAGELFF	TGTGCCACCAGCGCTGGAGGGGCCGGGGAGCTGTTTTTT
TRBV27	TRBJ2-7	-	-	CASSLRQEYYEQYF	TGTGCCAGCAGTTTGAGACAGGAGTACTACGAGCAGTACTTC
TRBV19	TRBJ2-3	-	many	CASSMSALPTDTQYF	TGTGCCAGTAGTATGTCAGCGCTCCCCACAGATACGCAGTATTTT
TRBV7-9	TRBJ2-1	TRBD2	few	CASSMSGSTYNEQFF	TGTGCCAGCAGCATGAGCGGGAGTACCTACAATGAGCAGTTCTTC
TRBV3-1	TRBJ2-7	TRBD1	-	CASRARDRGFYEQYF	TGTGCCAGCAGGGCTCGGGACAGGGGCTTTTACGAGCAGTACTTC
TRBV18	TRBJ2-5	-	many	CASSPRPRTLFQETQYF	TGTGCCAGCTCACCACGCCCGCGTACGCTCTTCCAAGAGACCCAGTACTTC
TRBV20-1	TRBJ2-3	TRBD1	few	CSARGGGTGGFADTQYF	TGCAGTGCTAGAGGCGGAGGGACAGGGGGCTTCGCAGATACGCAGTATTTT
TRBV29-1	TRBJ1-2	TRBD1	many	CSLGQGADYTF	TGCAGCCTCGGACAGGGGGCCGACTACACCTTC
TRBV15	TRBJ2-1	-	many	CATSREGYTYNEQFF	TGTGCCACCAGCAGAGAGGGGTACACCTACAATGAGCAGTTCTTC
TRBV7-2	TRBJ2-1	-	-	CASSSQRAGENEQFF	TGTGCCAGCAGCTCCCAGCGGGCGGGTGAAAATGAGCAGTTCTTC
TRBV4-1	TRBJ1-6	-	many	CASSQDLIFNSPLHF	TGCGCCAGCAGCCAAGATCTAATTTTCAATTCACCCCTCCACTTT
TRBV7-2	TRBJ2-3	TRBD1	many	CASSPGQGRGTDTQYF	TGTGCCAGCAGCCCCGGACAGGGGAGGGGCACAGATACGCAGTATTTT
TRBV10-2	TRBJ2-5	-	-	CASSELEETQYF	TGCGCCAGCAGTGAGCTAGAGGAGACCCAGTACTTC
TRBV7-7	TRBJ2-5	-	few	CASSSEAKATQYF	TGTGCCAGCAGCTCCGAGGCTAAAGCGACCCAGTACTTC
TRBV6-5	TRBJ2-7	TRBD2	many	CASGKQWLAEYEQYF	TGTGCCAGCGGAAAGCAATGGCTAGCGGAGTACGAGCAGTACTTC
TRBV7-3	TRBJ2-1	TRBD2	-	CASSLGTSGGTNEQFF	TGTGCCAGCAGCTTGGGAACTAGCGGGGGGACCAATGAGCAGTTCTTC
TRBV7-2	TRBJ2-3	-	few	CASGLSTDTQYF	TGTGCCAGCGGGCTCTCTACAGATACGCAGTATTTT
TRBV5-1	TRBJ1-6	TRBD1	-	CASSLARTGQGNSPLHF	TGCGCCAGCAGCTTGGCCAGGACAGGGCAAGGGAATTCACCCCTCCACTTT
TRBV28	TRBJ1-5	TRBD1	few	CASSQTRTGSVPQHF	TGTGCCAGCAGCCAAACACGGACAGGGTCTGTGCCCCAGCATTTT
TRBV28	TRBJ1-2	-	many	CASSSYHSLNYGYTF	TGTGCCAGCAGTTCCTACCATAGCCTAAACTATGGCTACACCTTC
TRBV11-1	TRBJ1-1	-	many	CASSLERISTEAFF	TGTGCCAGCAGCTTAGAGAGGATCAGCACTGAAGCTTTCTTT
TRBV5-1	TRBJ2-5	TRBD1	few	CASSLSPQGEETQYF	TGCGCCAGCAGCTTAAGCCCACAGGGGGAAGAGACCCAGTACTTC
TRBV7-3	TRBJ2-2	-	many	CASSLASGVTGELFF	TGTGCCAGCAGCTTAGCGTCAGGGGTTACCGGGGAGCTGTTTTTT
TRBV4-2	TRBJ2-2	TRBD1	many	CASSHIQGATGELFF	TGTGCCAGCAGCCATATACAGGGGGCGACCGGGGAGCTGTTTTTT
TRBV20-1	TRBJ2-7	-	many	CSAREPGSAYEQYF	TGCAGTGCTAGAGAACCGGGGTCTGCCTACGAGCAGTACTTC
TRBV5-5	TRBJ2-7	-	many	CASASEDEQYF	TGTGCCAGCGCCTCCGAGGACGAGCAGTACTTC
TRBV28	TRBJ1-6	TRBD1	few	CASSLGGTGNTDDSPLHF	TGTGCCAGCAGTTTAGGGGGGACAGGGAATACAGATGATTCACCCCTCCACTTT
TRBV28	TRBJ2-7	TRBD2	-	CASSAGGSYEQYF	TGTGCCAGCAGTGCCGGGGGGTCCTACGAGCAGTACTTC
TRBV5-5	TRBJ1-1	TRBD1	-	CASSLATGAAMNTEAFF	TGTGCCAGCAGCTTGGCGACAGGGGCCGCTATGAACACTGAAGCTTTCTTT
TRBV4-1	TRBJ1-4	-	many	CASSQDVDPTGKLFF	TGCGCCAGCAGCCAAGATGTCGACCCTACGGGAAAACTGTTTTTT
TRBV9	TRBJ1-2	-	few	CASSPMQGHYGYTF	TGTGCCAGCAGCCCTATGCAGGGCCACTATGGCTACACCTTC
TRBV20-1	TRBJ2-7	TRBD1	many	CSARGQGLEQYF	TGCAGTGCTAGGGGACAGGGGCTCGAGCAGTACTTC
TRBV6-1	TRBJ2-7	TRBD1	few	CATWEGGPTYEQYF	TGTGCCACTTGGGAAGGGGGCCCAACCTACGAGCAGTACTTC
TRBV20-1	TRBJ2-5	TRBD2	many	CSARLAGGLQETQYF	TGCAGTGCTAGACTAGCGGGAGGCCTCCAAGAGACCCAGTACTTC
TRBV12-3/TRBV12-4	TRBJ2-3	-	few	CASRAGALSTDTQYF	TGTGCCAGCAGGGCGGGGGCCCTCAGCACAGATACGCAGTATTTT
TRBV30	TRBJ1-2	-	many	CAWSARTDYGYTF	TGTGCCTGGAGTGCCCGCACAGACTATGGCTACACCTTC
TRBV4-1	TRBJ1-1	-	many	CASSLEEHGRNTEAFF	TGCGCCAGCAGCTTAGAGGAACACGGGCGGAACACTGAAGCTTTCTTT
TRBV10-3	TRBJ2-3	-	many	CAISDLDRSTDTQYF	TGTGCCATCAGTGATTTGGATCGGAGCACAGATACGCAGTATTTT
TRBV5-1	TRBJ2-2	TRBD1	few	CASRSGTGVSRDTGELFF	TGCGCCAGCAGGTCCGGGACAGGGGTCTCCCGCGACACCGGGGAGCTGTTTTTT
TRBV5-6	TRBJ2-3	TRBD2	few	CASSLVIAGTDTQYF	TGTGCCAGCAGCTTGGTAATAGCGGGAACAGATACGCAGTATTTT
TRBV7-2	TRBJ2-1	TRBD2	many	CASSTGSGRAYNEQFF	TGTGCCAGCAGCACCGGAAGCGGGAGGGCCTACAATGAGCAGTTCTTC
TRBV27	TRBJ2-7	TRBD1	-	CASSRYSTGGMYEQYF	TGTGCCAGCAGTCGATACTCAACAGGGGGCATGTACGAGCAGTACTTC
TRBV7-9	TRBJ2-7	TRBD2	few	CASSFPGGGRDEQYF	TGTGCCAGCAGCTTCCCTGGCGGGGGGCGTGACGAGCAGTACTTC
TRBV5-1	TRBJ2-7	-	few	CASKGVLRSYEQYF	TGCGCCAGCAAAGGGGTCCTGCGCTCCTACGAGCAGTACTTC
TRBV4-3	TRBJ2-1	TRBD2	many	CASSQEVTSGSSYNEQFF	TGCGCCAGCAGCCAAGAAGTGACTAGCGGAAGCTCCTACAATGAGCAGTTCTTC
TRBV18	TRBJ2-7	TRBD1	-	CASSPLGQGDYEQYF	TGTGCCAGCTCACCCCTGGGACAGGGGGACTACGAGCAGTACTTC
TRBV7-2	TRBJ2-4	-	many	CASSLPGAAKNIQYF	TGTGCCAGCAGCTTACCTGGAGCAGCCAAAAACATTCAGTACTTC